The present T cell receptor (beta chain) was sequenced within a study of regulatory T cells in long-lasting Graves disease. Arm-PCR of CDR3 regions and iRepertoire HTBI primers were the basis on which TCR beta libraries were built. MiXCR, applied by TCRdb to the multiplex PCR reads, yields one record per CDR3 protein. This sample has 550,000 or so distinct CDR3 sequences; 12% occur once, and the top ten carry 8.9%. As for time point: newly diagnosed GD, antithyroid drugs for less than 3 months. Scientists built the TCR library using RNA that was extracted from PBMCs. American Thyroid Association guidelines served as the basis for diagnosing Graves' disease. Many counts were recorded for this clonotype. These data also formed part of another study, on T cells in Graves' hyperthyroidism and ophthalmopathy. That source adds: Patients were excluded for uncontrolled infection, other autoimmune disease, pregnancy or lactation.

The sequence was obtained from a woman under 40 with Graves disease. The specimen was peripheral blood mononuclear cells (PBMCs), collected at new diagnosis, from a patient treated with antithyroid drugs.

The CDR3 sequence is CASKRPGRSWVGTEAFF. The CDR3 region has the DNA TGTGCCAGCAAGCGGCCGGGACGGAGCTGGGTCGGCACTGAAGCTTTCTTT. The V and J genes are TRBV6-2 or TRBV6-3 and TRBJ1-1; tentatively, D is TRBD1 (5 bases). Trimming took 7 bases from V and 4 from J, leaving 25 bases between them. The germline V gene encodes CDR1 MNHEY and CDR2 SVGEGT. CDR3 size: 17 residues.